This TCR beta chain was sequenced for a study of T cells after yellow fever vaccination. Study-wide context: SMART-Seq v4 Ultra Low Input prepared libraries from low-cell fractions.

A single record per CDR3 protein comes from TCRdb applying MiXCR to the 5' RACE reads. The table lists 500,000 to 650,000 distinct CDR3 sequences, 13% of them singletons, with more than 13% in the top ten. This material consisted of PBMCs, taken on the day of the yellow fever booster vaccination. This receptor was identified in a man aged 25-45 years who received the YFV17D yellow fever vaccine.

CDR3 nucleotides: TGTGCCAGCAGTGAATTGTCCGAGCAGTACTTC. Translated: CASSELSEQYF. The rearrangement joins TRBV6-1 to TRBJ2-7; no clear D gene. The CDR3 sequence is 11 residues long. The V end was cut by 2 bases, the J end by 6 bases, with 5 bases between. Germline V gene data show CDR1 as MNHNS and CDR2 as SASEGT.